The 9 T cell receptor beta chains given below trace back to one sample, sequenced in a study of regulatory T cells in long-lasting Graves disease. The TCR beta library used iRepertoire HTBI primers with Arm-PCR amplification of CDR3. TCRdb reprocessed the multiplex PCR reads with MiXCR, giving one entry per CDR3 protein. The sample comprises about 400,000 distinct CDR3 sequences, approximately 15% of which are singletons, and about 7.6% rests with the top ten. Noted time point: newly diagnosed GD, antithyroid drugs for less than 3 months. PBMC-extracted RNA yielded the TCR library. The data also belong to a second study, concerning T cells in Graves' hyperthyroidism and ophthalmopathy.

The sequencing here drew on peripheral blood mononuclear cells (PBMCs), taken at new diagnosis, from a patient treated with antithyroid drugs. The receptors come from a woman aged 40 to 49 with Graves disease.

In its sample, this clonotype was seen many times. The chain is built from TRBV12-3 or TRBV12-4 and TRBJ2-1; TRBD2 might be the D (6 bases). CDR3 length: 15 amino acids. V lost 6 bases, J lost 3 bases, and 15 bases lay in between. CDR3 DNA sequence: TGTGCCAGCAGGACACTCGGGCGGGGCTACAATGAGCAGTTCTTC. It codes for CASRTLGRGYNEQFF.

The J gene is TRBJ2-7, the V gene TRBV7-9, with 8 bases lining up with TRBD2. Germline V gene data show CDR1 as SEHNR and CDR2 as FQNEAQ (reference sequence). The junction had 8 bases not matched to a gene; V was cut back by 8 bases and J by 5 bases. This CDR3 contains 13 residues. The CDR3 DNA is TGTGCCAGCGGGTTTAGCGGGACCCACGAGCAGTACGTC. Protein product: CASGFSGTHEQYV.

This clonotype was detected many times. The genes are TRBV12-3 or TRBV12-4 and TRBJ1-1; the D gene is possibly TRBD1 (6 bases). The V end was cut by 7 bases, the J end by 5 bases, with 17 bases between. The CDR3 sequence is 14 residues long. The CDR3 DNA reads TGTGCCAGCACCCTCTTCACTCAGGGGACTGAAGCTTTCTTT. Translating it yields CASTLFTQGTEAFF.

This clonotype was recorded many times. The rearrangement uses TRBV28 and TRBJ2-3; 10 bases agree with TRBD2. Germline CDR1 MDHEN, CDR2 SYDVKM. This CDR3 has 15 amino acids. The ends lost 6 bases at V and 4 bases at J; junction bases unmatched: 7. The CDR3, as DNA: TGTGCCAGCAGCCGGACTAGCGGAGTTCCAGATACGCAGTATTTT. This translates into CASSRTSGVPDTQYF.

This clonotype was counted ten times or more. This chain joins TRBV2 and TRBJ2-3; 11 bases match TRBD2. V was clipped by 4 bases and J by 0 bases; unmatched bases: 3. CDR3 size: 16 residues. Per the germline V gene, CDR1 is SNHLY and CDR2 is FYNNEI. The CDR3 is CASSATSGRSTDTQYF. The CDR3 DNA reads TGTGCCAGCAGTGCCACTAGCGGGAGAAGCACAGATACGCAGTATTTT.

This clonotype was seen a few times. V is TRBV10-3 and J is TRBJ2-1, with 13 bases identical to TRBD2. CDR1 and CDR2 (germline): ENHRY, SYGVKD. The CDR3 is 16 residues long. V lost 6 bases to trimming and J lost 5 bases; unmatched junction nucleotides: 7. The DNA for the CDR3 is TGTGCCATCAGAGGACTAGCGGGAGAAGAAAACAATGAGCAGTTCTTC. Translated, it gives CAIRGLAGEENNEQFF.

This clonotype has a count of ten or more. The rearrangement uses TRBV28 and TRBJ1-2; possibly TRBD1 for D (5 bases). The CDR3 runs 14 residues. The V end lost 2 bases, the J end lost 5 bases, and 12 bases lay between the germline ends. CDR1 is MDHEN and CDR2 is SYDVKM in the germline V gene. This CDR3 reads CASSLGTVGYGYTF. The CDR3 DNA reads TGTGCCAGCAGTTTAGGGACGGTGGGTTATGGCTACACCTTC.

This clonotype occurred many times. The CDR3 DNA sequence: TGTGCCTGGAGCTGGCGAAGAACAGGGGTTAAGACCTACAATGAGCAGTTCTTC. Translation: CAWSWRRTGVKTYNEQFF. V is TRBV30 and J is TRBJ2-1; TRBD1 agrees at 7 bases. There are 18 residues in the CDR3. Germline V gives CDR1 GTSNPN, CDR2 SVGIG (reference sequence). Trimming took 3 bases from V and 2 from J; bases not matched to a gene: 16.

This clonotype was seen many times. The rearrangement uses TRBV2 and TRBJ2-1; TRBD2 aligns across 7 bases. The germline CDR1 and CDR2 sequences are SNHLY and FYNNEI. The CDR3 has 13 amino acids. With V trimmed by 5 bases and J by 9 bases, 7 bases remained unmatched. The CDR3 is CASSRLAPAEQFF. The DNA of the CDR3 is TGTGCCAGCAGTAGACTAGCCCCCGCTGAGCAGTTCTTC.